These 8 T cell receptor beta chains share one sample of origin, sequenced in a study of technical replicates of blood from a few donors (dated by TCRdb to about 2017). Library preparation employed the immunoSEQ multiplex PCR assay. Drawn from immuneACCESS, this table holds only the in-frame rearrangements with V and J called that TCRdb kept. Clones are partly lost; checked studies trace under half to an unresolved V gene and leave the rest unexplained. This sample gives over 90,000 clones in total; roughly 96% of them show up just once. Of the sample, about 0.21% falls within the top ten clones. The sequenced material came from T cells isolated from PBMCs. These receptors all come from a human donor in good health.

This chain joins TRBV25-1 and TRBJ2-7, with 8 positions matching TRBD1. In germline, CDR1 is MGHDK, CDR2 SYGVNS. Trimming removed 4 bases from V and 3 bases from J; junction bases left unmatched: 8. This CDR3 contains 15 residues. CDR3 in amino acids: CASSAGTQGDYEQYF. The CDR3, as DNA: TGTGCCAGCAGTGCCGGGACACAGGGGGACTACGAGCAGTACTTC.

The chain has TRBV6-6 and TRBJ2-7; D possibly corresponds to TRBD1 (6 bases). The CDR3 contains 14 residues. Germline assignment: CDR1 MNHNY and CDR2 SVGAGI (reference sequence). V lost 6 bases and J 6 bases, leaving 18 bases between the germline ends. The CDR3 DNA reads as TGTGCCAGCAGACCGGCAGGGGCGCAAGGCGAGCAGTACTTC. Protein: CASRPAGAQGEQYF.

Comment on this clone: This same CDR3 is encoded by further DNA sequences in the sample. The chain joins TRBV5-4 to TRBJ2-1, with 8 bases identical to TRBD1. Germline V CDR1 and CDR2: SGHNT, YYREEE (reference sequence). With 0 bases clipped from V and 4 bases from J, the junction kept 3 bases outside the gene matches. This CDR3 has 15 amino acids. Written as DNA, the CDR3 is TGTGCCAGCAGCTTGGGCCAGGGGGCGTACAATGAGCAGTTCTTC. Protein product: CASSLGQGAYNEQFF. The entire variable domain, with the rest obtained from reference TRBV5-4 and TRBJ2-1, is as follows: ETGVTQSPTHLIKTRGQQVTLRCSSQSGHNTVSWYQQALGQGPQFIFQYYREEENGRGNFPPRFSGLQFPNYSSELNVNALELDDSALYLCASSLGQGAYNEQFFGPGTRLTVL.

The V and J genes are TRBV20-1 and TRBJ2-1; D is uncertain. Germline V gene lookup returns CDR1 DFQATT and CDR2 SNEGSKA (reference sequence). The CDR3 is made up of 11 amino acids. V was trimmed by 7 bases and J by 10 bases, leaving 14 bases between them. In nucleotides, the CDR3 is TGCAGTGTACCCGTTAACTGGGAGCAGTTCTTC. It encodes CSVPVNWEQFF.

The rearrangement links TRBV5-1 to TRBJ2-1; D is uncertain. This CDR3 has 13 residues. Germline V gene data show CDR1 as SGHRS and CDR2 as YFSETQ. Trimming stripped 0 bases from V and 8 bases from J, with 9 bases between. The CDR3 nucleotides are TGCGCCAGCAGCTTGGCCTCCCGGTATGAGCAGTTCTTC. Its protein product is CASSLASRYEQFF. The variable domain in full, with the rest retrieved from reference TRBV5-1 and TRBJ2-1, is KAGVTQTPRYLIKTRGQQVTLSCSPISGHRSVSWYQQTPGQGLQFLFEYFSETQRNKGNFPGRFSGRQFSNSRSEMNVSTLELGDSALYLCASSLASRYEQFFGPGTRLTVL.

The chain combines TRBV7-9 with TRBJ2-2; tentative D call: TRBD2 (5 bases). Germline V gene data show CDR1 as SEHNR and CDR2 as FQNEAQ (reference sequence). The germline V and J ends were trimmed by 5 bases and 6 bases, with 10 bases remaining between them. This CDR3 region has 13 residues. CDR3 amino acids: CASSLLGAGELFF. CDR3 bases: TGTGCCAGCAGCCTTTTGGGAGCCGGGGAGCTGTTTTTT.

The V call is TRBV10-2, the J call TRBJ2-7, with 8 bases that match TRBD2. V gave up 2 bases and J gave up 2 bases; unmatched junction bases: 14. This CDR3 has 18 amino acids. Germline CDR1 and CDR2: WSHSY and SAAADI. This chain's CDR3 is CASSEILTGTRSTYEQYF. The CDR3 DNA follows: TGCGCCAGCAGTGAGATTTTAACTGGGACTAGGTCAACCTACGAGCAGTACTTC.

The chain carries TRBV19 and TRBJ1-4; the match to TRBD1 covers 11 bases. From germline, CDR1 is LNHDA and CDR2 SQIVND (reference sequence). The CDR3 is 15 amino acids. With V trimmed by 3 bases and J by 7 bases, 4 bases remained unmatched. The CDR3 DNA is TGTGCCAGTAGTATGGTGGGGACAGGGGGTGAAAAACTGTTTTTT. The encoded protein is CASSMVGTGGEKLFF.